This T cell receptor beta chain was identified in a study of T cells after posttransplantation cyclophosphamide. The study's findings and limits: Donor-recipient repertoire similarity was low at 1-2 months, rising over year one. TRB overlap between skin or GI tissue T cells and blood was limited. Recipient CMV seropositivity and CMV reactivation strongly tracked TRB clonality.

The assay was immunoSEQ multiplex PCR, and TCRdb's table has in-frame clones only and misses some. The table lists about 28,000 clones, about nine tenths of them singletons. V lost 4 bases and J 9 bases, leaving 16 bases between the germline ends. The CDR3 loop spans 14 amino acids. Germline CDR1 and CDR2: ENHRY and SYGVKD. About this clone: Its target is not known.

This related bone marrow graft donor gave peripheral blood on the day of marrow donation. Sequencing input: PBMCs. The clonotype comes from a man aged 50 to 60. The chain recombines TRBV10-3 with TRBJ2-1; D may be TRBD1 (5 bases). CDR3 protein: CAISGGLVESEQFF. The CDR3 DNA sequence: TGTGCCATCAGTGGGGGCTTAGTAGAGAGTGAGCAGTTCTTC.